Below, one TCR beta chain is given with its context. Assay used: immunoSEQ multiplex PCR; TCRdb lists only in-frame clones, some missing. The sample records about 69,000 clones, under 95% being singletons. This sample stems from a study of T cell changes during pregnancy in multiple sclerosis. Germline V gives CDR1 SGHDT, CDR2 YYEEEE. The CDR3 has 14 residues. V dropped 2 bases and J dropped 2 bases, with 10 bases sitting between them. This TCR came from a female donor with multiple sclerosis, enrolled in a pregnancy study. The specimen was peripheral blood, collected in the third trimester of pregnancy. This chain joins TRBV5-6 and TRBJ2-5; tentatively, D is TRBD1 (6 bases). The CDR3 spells CASSFPTGQETQYF. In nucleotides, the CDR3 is TGTGCCAGCAGCTTCCCGACAGGACAAGAGACCCAGTACTTC.